This T cell receptor (beta chain) came from a study of cytomegalovirus exposure and HLA in healthy donors. TCRdb keeps only in-frame clones here, not all; method: immunoSEQ multiplex PCR. The sample holds about 82,000 clones; 95% are singletons and the top ten take 0.69%. Germline V gene data show CDR1 as MNHEY and CDR2 as SMNVEV (reference sequence). The V end lost 1 base, the J end lost 3 bases, and 15 bases lay between the germline ends. The CDR3 is 16 amino acids. On this clone: No antigen is known for it.

The study, taken as a whole, reports: In vitro work confirmed that a few CMV-associated chains recognize CMV antigens. A classifier reportedly called cytomegalovirus status with high sensitivity and specificity. Despite most TCR sequences being rare, some public TCRs occurred in many donors.

The sequencing sample was made of PBMCs. The J gene is TRBJ2-5, the V gene TRBV27; possible D gene TRBD2, 5 bases. This TCR was recovered from a woman aged 18-29 years in good health and CMV-seronegative. CDR3 DNA: TGTGCCAGCAGTTTATTAGCGTCGGGTAGGGAAGAGACCCAGTACTTC. Translation: CASSLLASGREETQYF.